These 21 T cell receptor beta chains were all obtained from the same sample, sequenced in a study of blood T cells in healthy people across ages. Then a second PCR, running roughly 7 to 11 cycles, was carried out with a sample-barcoded 5' primer and a J-beta primer mix. A single record per CDR3 protein comes from TCRdb applying MiXCR to the 5' RACE reads. There are 750,000 to 950,000 distinct CDR3 sequences in the sample; about 53% occur only once, and about 42% lies in the top ten. The source material was blood. These receptors were obtained from a man at least 80 years old in good health.

This clonotype was seen repeatedly, ten times or more. Germline is not matched at one junction end, which may reflect a read error. The V call is TRBV20-1, the J call TRBJ1-2; D gene ambiguous. CDR3 length: 14 amino acids. CDR1 is DFQATT, CDR2 SNEGSKA, per germline (reference sequence). CDR3 sequence reads: CSARDAAAASGDTF. The CDR3, as DNA: TGCAGTGCTAGAGATGCGGCCGCCGCAAGTGGCGACACCTTC.

The chain is built from TRBV20-1 and TRBJ1-2; D unresolved. CDR1 DFQATT and CDR2 SNEGSKA come from the germline V gene (reference sequence). This CDR3 comprises 16 residues. Trimming left V 0 bases short and J 7 bases short, with 21 bases between. The CDR3 loop is CSARDIDPGRFRGYTF. The CDR3, as DNA: TGCAGTGCTAGAGACATCGACCCCGGTCGATTTCGTGGCTACACCTTC.

The CDR3 here is CSASGTSGRGSTDTQYF. As DNA, the CDR3 is TGCAGTGCTTCCGGGACTAGCGGGAGAGGAAGCACAGATACGCAGTATTTT. This chain uses TRBV20-1 with TRBJ2-3; 14 nucleotides match TRBD2. The germline gives CDR1 DFQATT, CDR2 SNEGSKA (reference sequence). This CDR3 contains 17 residues. J lost 0 bases, V lost 5 bases, and 7 bases had no gene match.

The J gene is TRBJ2-1, the V gene TRBV15, with TRBD1 matching over 9 bases. V was clipped by 0 bases and J by 4 bases; unmatched bases: 4. The CDR3 extends over 16 amino acids. The germline V gene encodes CDR1 LNHNV and CDR2 YYDKDF (reference sequence). CDR3 nucleotides: TGTGCCACCAGCAGAGAGACAGGGGGAGGGTACAATGAGCAGTTCTTC. It translates to CATSRETGGGYNEQFF.

Only a few counts were recorded for this clonotype. The rearrangement links TRBV3-1 to TRBJ2-5; D uncertain. The CDR3 spans 12 residues. Germline lookup yields CDR1 LGHDT and CDR2 YNNKEL (reference sequence). V lost 1 base to trimming and J lost 11 bases, with 11 bases between them. CDR3 residues: CASSQANLEQYF. CDR3 coding DNA: TGTGCCAGCAGCCAAGCGAACTTGGAGCAGTACTTC.

A few counts support this clonotype. This chain uses TRBV27 with TRBJ2-7, with D uncertain. Trimming pared 5 bases from V and 3 bases from J, leaving 8 bases between. This CDR3 has 12 amino acids. CDR1 MNHEY and CDR2 SMNVEV come from the germline V gene (reference sequence). CDR3 amino acids: CASSNRGYEQYF. Written as DNA, the CDR3 is TGTGCCAGCAGTAATCGAGGCTACGAGCAGTACTTC.

This clonotype was seen at least ten times. This chain joins TRBV29-1 and TRBJ2-1, with D unresolved. The CDR3 length is 11 residues. The germline gives CDR1 SQVTM, CDR2 ANQGSEA. The V end lost 6 bases, the J end lost 8 bases, and 11 bases lay between the germline ends. The CDR3 nucleotides are TGCAGCGTAAGGTACAGCCATGAGCAGTTCTTC. This encodes CSVRYSHEQFF.

In its sample, this clonotype was seen a few times. CDR3 sequence: CASSLRGTGASGSFIPSYEQYF. CDR3 nucleotide sequence: TGTGCCAGCAGCCTCCGCGGGACAGGGGCTAGCGGGAGCTTTATCCCCTCCTACGAGCAGTACTTC. The rearrangement joins TRBV27 to TRBJ2-7; D might be TRBD1 or TRBD2, each matching 10 bases. Germline V lookup: CDR1 MNHEY, CDR2 SMNVEV (reference sequence). CDR3 length: 22 residues. V shed 6 bases and J shed 0 bases, with 36 bases lying between them.

V usage is TRBV29-1 and J usage is TRBJ2-1, with D perhaps matching TRBD1 (6 bases). The V and J ends lost 8 bases and 10 bases respectively, with 18 bases between them. CDR3 length equals 12 residues. Per germline, CDR1 SQVTM and CDR2 ANQGSEA. CDR3 region: CSTRGGFGEQFF. The CDR3 bases are TGCAGCACCCGTGGGGGCTTTGGGGAGCAGTTCTTC.

In nucleotides, the CDR3 is TGTGCCAGCAGGGTACAGAGCTCCTACAATGAGCAGTTCTTC. This gives the protein CASRVQSSYNEQFF. The chain links TRBV2 to TRBJ2-1; D is unclear. CDR1 and CDR2 from the germline V gene are SNHLY and FYNNEI. V was trimmed by 6 bases and J by 0 bases, leaving 9 bases between them. The CDR3 has 14 residues. Complete variable domain (other parts from reference TRBV2 and TRBJ2-1): EPEVTQTPSHQVTQMGQEVILRCVPISNHLYFYWYRQILGQKVEFLVSFYNNEISEKSEIFDDQFSVERPDGSNFTLKIRSTKLEDSAMYFCASRVQSSYNEQFFGPGTRLTVL.

The chain carries TRBV3-1 and TRBJ2-5, with D unclear. The CDR3 contains 12 residues. CDR1 and CDR2 (germline): LGHDT, YNNKEL (reference sequence). V was pared by 2 bases and J by 11 bases, with 12 bases between. The CDR3 DNA reads TGTGCCAGCAGCCAAAGATCCAATGAGCAGTACTTC. Translated, it gives CASSQRSNEQYF.

CDR3: CSATGSYGYTF. The CDR3, as DNA: TGCAGTGCTACGGGCAGCTATGGCTACACCTTC. The chain is built from TRBV20-1 and TRBJ1-2; D ambiguous. Germline V gene data show CDR1 as DFQATT and CDR2 as SNEGSKA (reference sequence). This CDR3 is 11 amino acids long. Trimming stripped 4 bases from V and 4 bases from J, with 7 bases between.

The chain employs TRBV28 and TRBJ2-7; 7 bases agree with TRBD1. Germline V CDR1 and CDR2: MDHEN, SYDVKM. The CDR3 sequence is 16 residues long. Trimming removed 4 bases from V and 2 bases from J; junction bases left unmatched: 11. CDR3 sequence (DNA): TGTGCCAGCAGTTCACCGACCGGGACAGAGGCCTACGAGCAGTACTTC. It specifies CASSSPTGTEAYEQYF. Looking up the rest from reference TRBV28 and TRBJ2-7 gives the full variable domain: DVKVTQSSRYLVKRTGEKVFLECVQDMDHENMFWYRQDPGLGLRLIYFSYDVKMKEKGDIPEGYSVSREKKERFSLILESASTNQTSMYLCASSSPTGTEAYEQYFGPGTRLTVT.

V and J are TRBV20-1 and TRBJ2-5; 8 positions match TRBD1. Germline-derived CDR1 and CDR2 are DFQATT and SNEGSKA (reference sequence). After removal of 6 bases from V and 5 bases from J, the junction contained 8 bases not matched to a gene. The CDR3 totals 13 residues. In DNA, the CDR3 is TGCAGTGCGAGACAGCAGGGGGCCGAGACCCAGTACTTC. As protein: CSARQQGAETQYF.

The V and J genes are TRBV15 and TRBJ2-5, with 14 bases matching TRBD2. The J call may be in error: the DNA end matches TRBJ2-1 better. The CDR3 is made up of 16 amino acids. Germline assignment: CDR1 LNHNV and CDR2 YYDKDF (reference sequence). CDR3 amino acids: CATSRTSGRNQETQFF. CDR3 coding DNA: TGTGCCACCAGCCGGACTAGCGGGAGGAACCAAGAGACCCAGTTCTTC.

This chain uses TRBV6-2 or TRBV6-3 with TRBJ2-5; 8 positions agree with TRBD1. Germline V gene sequence: CDR1 MNHEY, CDR2 SVGEGT. This CDR3 is built from 14 residues. J was trimmed by 2 bases and V by 5 bases; bases with no gene match: 4. The CDR3 protein is CASSGTGRQETQYF. Here the CDR3 DNA reads TGTGCCAGCAGTGGGACAGGACGACAAGAGACCCAGTACTTC.

The rearrangement joins TRBV15 to TRBJ1-6; no clear D. With 1 base removed from V and 10 bases from J, the gap between germline ends came to 8 bases. The CDR3 length is 13 residues. Germline CDR1 is LNHNV and CDR2 is YYDKDF (reference sequence). In DNA form, the CDR3 reads TGTGCCACCAGCAGAGTTCCCGGGTCACCCCTCCACTTT. It translates to CATSRVPGSPLHF.

This clonotype has ten or more counts. This chain uses TRBV11-2 with TRBJ2-5, with D uncertain. Between the trimmed V and J ends, which lost 3 bases and 7 bases, there was a span of 15 bases. The CDR3 runs to 14 residues. The germline gives CDR1 SGHAT, CDR2 FQNNGV. In DNA form, the CDR3 reads TGTGCCAGCAGCTTGGGGTTCCGTAGGGTGACCCAGTACTTC. This codes for CASSLGFRRVTQYF. The entire variable domain, with the rest obtained from reference TRBV11-2 and TRBJ2-5, is as follows: EAGVAQSPRYKIIEKRQSVAFWCNPISGHATLYWYQQILGQGPKLLIQFQNNGVVDDSQLPKDRFSAERLKGVDSTLKIQPAKLEDSAVYLCASSLGFRRVTQYFGPGTRLLVL.

The chain uses TRBV4-2 and TRBJ2-1, with D possibly being TRBD1 (5 bases). Germline-derived CDR1 and CDR2 are LGHNA and YNFKEQ. Trimming shortened V by 1 base and J by 2 bases, and 18 bases separated the two germline ends. CDR3 length: 18 amino acids. CDR3 nucleotides: TGTGCCAGCAGCCAAGTCCGACTGTCTGAAGGGGCCTACAATGAGCAGTTCTTC. Translating it yields CASSQVRLSEGAYNEQFF.

This clonotype was observed a handful of times. The rearrangement uses TRBV9 and TRBJ2-2; D assignment may be TRBD1 or TRBD2 (5 bases each). V was shortened by 0 bases and J by 0 bases, with 12 bases between the two germline ends. Germline V gene lookup returns CDR1 SGDLS and CDR2 YYNGEE. This CDR3 region has 17 residues. The CDR3 loop reads CASSVASGPPNTGELFF. The CDR3 DNA sequence: TGTGCCAGCAGCGTAGCTTCGGGGCCCCCGAACACCGGGGAGCTGTTTTTT.

The V and J genes are TRBV5-1 and TRBJ1-1; possibly TRBD1 for D (5 bases). Germline assignment: CDR1 SGHRS and CDR2 YFSETQ. Between the trimmed V and J ends, which lost 6 bases and 3 bases, there was a span of 18 bases. This CDR3 spans 15 amino acids. CDR3 nucleotide sequence: TGCGCCAGCACCCCGGGCGATCCGGGGGACACTGAAGCTTTCTTT. It codes for CASTPGDPGDTEAFF.